This T cell receptor beta chain comes out of a study of patients and donors after allogeneic stem cell transplantation. TCRdb reprocessed the RT-PCR reads with MiXCR, giving one entry per CDR3 protein. The sample consists of some 960,000 distinct CDR3 sequences, approximately 19% of them appearing once. V gave up 5 bases and J gave up 7 bases, with 11 bases separating them. This CDR3 is 12 amino acids long. The gene calls are TRBV12-3 or TRBV12-4 and TRBJ2-5; D is uncertain. This TCR came from a human donor who was either an allogeneic HSCT recipient or a stem cell or donor lymphocyte infusion donor (not recorded which). It is not recorded whose cells these are; they may come from a transplant donor. Sequencing was performed on blood, either unsorted or a sorted T cell fraction (not recorded which). CDR3 sequence (DNA): TGTGCCAGCAGTACGGCAAAGGGGACCCAGTACTTC. As protein: CASSTAKGTQYF.